The 5 T cell receptor beta chains reported below all come from one sample, sequenced in a study of CD8+CD57+ T cells in acquired aplastic anemia. The authors sequenced patients whose flow cytometry had shown CD8+CD57+ cell expansion. Template material for TCR beta VDJ and CDR3 profiling consisted of genomic DNA. TCRdb re-called the reads through MiXCR, storing one row per CDR3 protein. Of roughly 250,000 distinct CDR3 sequences in the sample, around 82% are singletons; the top ten hold over 35%. The sequenced sample consisted of sorted CD4+, CD8+, or CD8+CD57+ T cells (not recorded which) from PBMCs. The receptors here all came from a human donor with aplastic anemia.

The rearrangement links TRBV9 to TRBJ2-3; TRBD1 agrees at 7 bases. J lost 13 bases, V lost 0 bases, and 11 bases had no gene match. The CDR3 runs to 14 residues. Germline V gives CDR1 SGDLS, CDR2 YYNGEE. This CDR3 reads CASSVAGQPTDKYF. The CDR3 nucleotides are TGTGCCAGCAGCGTAGCGGGACAGCCCACAGATAAGTATTTT.

The V and J genes are TRBV12-3 or TRBV12-4 and TRBJ2-4; D might be TRBD2 (5 bases). The CDR3 has 15 residues. V dropped 6 bases and J dropped 1 base, with 13 bases sitting between them. The CDR3 sequence: CASRTGLGAKNIQYF. The CDR3 coding sequence is TGTGCCAGCAGGACGGGGTTGGGGGCCAAAAACATTCAGTACTTC.

This clonotype was detected only once. The V gene is TRBV9, the J gene TRBJ1-4; TRBD1 might be the D (5 bases). Per germline, CDR1 SGDLS and CDR2 YYNGEE. Between the trimmed V and J ends, which lost 1 base and 11 bases, there was a span of 21 bases. The CDR3 is 16 amino acids. This CDR3 is CASSVSSGAQCFKLFF. Written as DNA, the CDR3 is TGTGCCAGCAGCGTAAGTTCCGGGGCGCAGTGTTTTAAACTGTTTTTT.

The chain has TRBV19 and TRBJ1-5, with 7 nucleotides matching TRBD1. CDR1 and CDR2 from the germline V gene are LNHDA and SQIVND (reference sequence). V shed 3 bases, J shed 1 base, and the junction held 12 bases outside the gene matches. The CDR3 sequence is 18 residues long. CDR3 bases: TGTGCCAGTAGTATTAACTCAGGGGGTTGGAAGAGCAATCAGCCCCAGCATTTT. It yields the protein CASSINSGGWKSNQPQHF. Combining the CDR3 with reference TRBV19 and TRBJ1-5 gives the whole variable domain DGGITQSPKYLFRKEGQNVTLSCEQNLNHDAMYWYRQDPGQGLRLIYYSQIVNDFQKGDIAEGYSVSREKKESFPLTVTSAQKNPTAFYLCASSINSGGWKSNQPQHFGDGTRLSIL.

For this clonotype: Here the CDR3 omits its conserved ending phenylalanine or tryptophan, so a read error is the likely source. The limits of the CDR3 on the DNA are not certain, so only TCRdb's listed CDR3 is given. The chain has TRBV9 and TRBJ2-3. Both ends counted, the CDR3 spans 12 residues. The germline V gene encodes CDR1 SGDLS and CDR2 YYNGEE. The CDR3 loop is CASSGGSSALRC.